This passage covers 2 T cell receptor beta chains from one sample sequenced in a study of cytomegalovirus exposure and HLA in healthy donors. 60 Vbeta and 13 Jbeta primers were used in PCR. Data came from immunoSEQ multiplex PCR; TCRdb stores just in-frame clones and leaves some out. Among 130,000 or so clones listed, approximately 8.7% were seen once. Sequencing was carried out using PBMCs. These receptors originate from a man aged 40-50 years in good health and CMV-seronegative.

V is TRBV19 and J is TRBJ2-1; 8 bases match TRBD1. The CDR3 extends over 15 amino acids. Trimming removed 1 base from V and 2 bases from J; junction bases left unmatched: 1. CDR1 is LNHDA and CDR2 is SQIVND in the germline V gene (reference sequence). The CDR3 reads CASSIAGQAYNEQFF. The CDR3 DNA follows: TGTGCCAGTAGTATAGCGGGACAGGCCTACAATGAGCAGTTCTTC.

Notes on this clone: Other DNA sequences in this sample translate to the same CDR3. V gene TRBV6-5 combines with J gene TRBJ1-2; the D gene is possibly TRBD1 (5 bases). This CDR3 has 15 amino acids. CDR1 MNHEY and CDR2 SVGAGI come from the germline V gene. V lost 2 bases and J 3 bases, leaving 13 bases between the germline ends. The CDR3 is CASSYGQGLDYGYTF. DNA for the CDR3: TGTGCCAGCAGTTACGGGCAGGGCCTCGACTATGGCTACACCTTC.